This passage covers 22 T cell receptor beta chains from one sample sequenced in a study of blood T cell repertoires in COVID-19. The table came from immunoSEQ multiplex PCR; TCRdb's copy has only in-frame clones and leaves some out. The repertoire consists of 200,000 to 250,000 clones, with 86% occurring once and the leading ten covering approximately 2%. Sequencing was carried out using PBMCs or T cells enriched from blood (not recorded which). The receptors were sampled from a woman between 50 and 59 years old who had recovered from COVID-19.

About this clone itself: A junction end diverges from the germline sequence, so it may reflect a read error. The CDR3 nucleotides read TGCGCCAGCAGTTTGGACAGGGTAGATGGCTACACCTTC. Translation: CASSLDRVDGYTF. The V and J genes are TRBV5-1 and TRBJ1-2; 8 positions agree with TRBD1. The CDR3 runs to 13 residues. Germline V gene sequence: CDR1 SGHRS, CDR2 YFSETQ.

The chain recombines TRBV7-2 with TRBJ1-5; the D gene is possibly TRBD1 (6 bases). V lost 1 base to trimming and J lost 7 bases, with 11 bases between them. Germline V gene lookup returns CDR1 SGHTA and CDR2 FQGNSA. The CDR3 totals 14 residues. The CDR3 bases are TGTGCCAGCAGCTTAGGACAGGCGGGCCAGCCCCAGCATTTT. It codes for CASSLGQAGQPQHF.

The chain employs TRBV21-1 and TRBJ1-5; the D segment call TRBD1 is taken from the table without a DNA check. TRBV21-1 is deemed a pseudogene. The CDR3 is 16 amino acids. The DNA of the CDR3 is TGTGCCAGCAGCAAAGGGACACATTATAGCAATCAGCCCCAGCATTTT. This sequence encodes CASSKGTHYSNQPQHF.

The V gene is TRBV2, the J gene TRBJ1-3, with a possible D match to TRBD1 (5 bases). The germline V gene encodes CDR1 SNHLY and CDR2 FYNNEI. Trimming pared 10 bases from V and 0 bases from J, leaving 13 bases between. The CDR3 runs 14 residues. The CDR3 coding sequence is TGTGCCAAGAGGACATTCAGCTCTGGAAACACCATATATTTT. This codes for CAKRTFSSGNTIYF. Full variable domain (rest looked up from reference TRBV2 and TRBJ1-3): EPEVTQTPSHQVTQMGQEVILRCVPISNHLYFYWYRQILGQKVEFLVSFYNNEISEKSEIFDDQFSVERPDGSNFTLKIRSTKLEDSAMYFCAKRTFSSGNTIYFGEGSWLTVV.

V gene TRBV11-1 combines with J gene TRBJ2-7; 11 nucleotides match TRBD2. CDR3 length equals 16 residues. V lost 6 bases and J lost 6; bases outside the gene matches: 13. CDR1 is SGHAT, CDR2 FQDESV, per germline (reference sequence). The chain's CDR3 is CASSSISGRAGGEQYF. As DNA, the CDR3 is TGTGCCAGCAGTTCCATTAGCGGGAGGGCCGGGGGCGAGCAGTACTTC.

This chain uses TRBV9 with TRBJ2-1; D unclear. The germline CDR1 and CDR2 sequences are SGDLS and YYNGEE. The CDR3 sequence is 17 residues long. Trimming cost V 0 bases and J 0 bases, with 13 bases left between them. CDR3 residues: CASSVDLRLDSYNEQFF. In nucleotides, the CDR3 is TGTGCCAGCAGCGTAGACTTGCGGCTAGACTCCTACAATGAGCAGTTCTTC.

The chain uses TRBV30 and TRBJ1-5; D uncertain. The CDR3 runs to 14 residues. V was trimmed by 4 bases and J by 1 base, leaving 11 bases between them. CDR1 and CDR2 (germline): GTSNPN, SVGIG (reference sequence). The DNA of the CDR3 is TGTGCCTGGAATGCACTCGGGAGCAATCAGCCCCAGCATTTT. Translation gives CAWNALGSNQPQHF.

The rearrangement uses TRBV5-4 and TRBJ1-1, with 8 bases aligning to TRBD1. CDR1 and CDR2 (germline): SGHNT, YYREEE (reference sequence). V lost 4 bases, J lost 8 bases, and 16 bases stayed unmatched. This CDR3 contains 16 residues. CDR3 protein: CASSPLAGGLSGEAFF. Here the CDR3 DNA reads TGTGCCAGCAGCCCCTTGGCAGGGGGCCTTTCCGGCGAAGCTTTCTTT.

This clone was observed a few times. J is TRBJ2-1 and V is TRBV10-1, with 10 bases aligning to TRBD1. Germline V gives CDR1 WNHNN, CDR2 SYGVQD (reference sequence). With V trimmed by 0 bases and J by 8 bases, 7 bases remained unmatched. This CDR3 region has 16 residues. CDR3 sequence: CASSESPGQGRDEQFF. The CDR3 nucleotides are TGCGCCAGCAGTGAGTCACCGGGACAGGGGCGCGATGAGCAGTTCTTC.

The J gene is TRBJ2-5, the V gene TRBV6-5, with D maybe TRBD1 (6 bases). V lost 5 bases and J 0 bases, leaving 7 bases between the germline ends. Per the germline V gene, CDR1 is MNHEY and CDR2 is SVGAGI. This CDR3 has 13 residues. CDR3 amino acids: CASSRDNQETQYF. In nucleotides, the CDR3 is TGTGCCAGCAGTCGGGACAACCAAGAGACCCAGTACTTC.

The chain links TRBV25-1 to TRBJ1-4; 10 bases align to TRBD1. V gave up 8 bases and J gave up 6 bases; unmatched junction bases: 6. The CDR3 contains 14 residues. Germline CDR1 reads MGHDK; CDR2 reads SYGVNS. The CDR3 region is CASETGTGDEKLFF. DNA for the CDR3: TGTGCCAGCGAAACCGGGACAGGGGATGAAAAACTGTTTTTT.

This chain links TRBV7-2 with TRBJ1-2; tentatively, D is TRBD1 (5 bases). Per germline, CDR1 SGHTA and CDR2 FQGNSA. This CDR3 spans 13 amino acids. Trimming cost V 1 base and J 3 bases, with 6 bases left between them. CDR3 DNA sequence: TGTGCCAGCAGCTTAGGACAGTACTATGGCTACACCTTC. It is translated as CASSLGQYYGYTF.

The rearrangement joins TRBV7-6 to TRBJ1-1; the D is unclear. The CDR3 has 13 residues. With 5 bases removed from V and 5 bases from J, the gap between germline ends came to 12 bases. The germline gives CDR1 SGHVS, CDR2 FNYEAQ. The chain's CDR3 is CASSPVEKTEAFF. CDR3 in DNA: TGTGCCAGCAGCCCTGTCGAGAAAACTGAAGCTTTCTTT.

V and J are TRBV18 and TRBJ1-3, with a weak D call TRBD1 (6 bases). The CDR3 loop spans 15 amino acids. Per germline, CDR1 KGHSH and CDR2 LQKENI. Deletions cut 2 bases from V and 0 bases from J, with 8 bases between. The CDR3 sequence is CASSPNRDSGNTIYF. The CDR3 DNA sequence: TGTGCCAGCTCACCAAACAGGGACTCTGGAAACACCATATATTTT.

The chain uses TRBV18 and TRBJ1-3, with D tentatively TRBD1 (6 bases). V was trimmed by 6 bases and J by 0 bases, leaving 9 bases between them. CDR1 and CDR2 from the germline V gene are KGHSH and LQKENI. The CDR3 is 14 residues long. The chain's CDR3 is CASSLDSSGNTIYF. For the CDR3, the DNA is TGTGCCAGCTCCTTGGACAGCTCTGGAAACACCATATATTTT.

This chain uses TRBV27 with TRBJ2-5; 8 bases match TRBD1. From germline, CDR1 is MNHEY and CDR2 SMNVEV (reference sequence). The junction had 4 bases not matched to a gene; V was cut back by 6 bases and J by 1 base. The CDR3 consists of 14 residues. This CDR3 reads CASRDREPQETQYF. The CDR3 nucleotides read TGTGCCAGCAGGGACAGGGAGCCCCAAGAGACCCAGTACTTC.

The chain has TRBV3-1 (or the pseudogene TRBV3-2) and TRBJ2-7; possible D gene TRBD1, 7 bases. V lost 2 bases and J 1 base, leaving 18 bases between the germline ends. The germline V gene encodes CDR1 LGHDT and CDR2 YNNKEL (reference sequence). The CDR3 spans 17 residues. The CDR3 nucleotides read TGTGCCAGCAGCCAACTCCCAGGGGGGTGGGCGTCCTACGAGCAGTACTTC. It translates to CASSQLPGGWASYEQYF.

The V call is TRBV6-2 or TRBV6-3, the J call TRBJ1-5; a weak D match, TRBD1 (5 bases). In germline, CDR1 is MNHEY, CDR2 SVGEGT. The CDR3 spans 15 residues. V gave up 0 bases and J gave up 4 bases, with 10 bases separating them. CDR3 sequence (DNA): TGTGCCAGCAGTTACTCGACAGCTCGGAATCAGCCCCAGCATTTT. Translating it yields CASSYSTARNQPQHF.

This chain uses TRBV27 with TRBJ2-7, with 8 nucleotides matching TRBD1. This CDR3 is 12 amino acids long. After removal of 6 bases from V and 3 bases from J, the junction contained 1 base not matched to a gene. CDR1 is MNHEY and CDR2 is SMNVEV in the germline V gene (reference sequence). Written as DNA, the CDR3 is TGTGCCAGCAGGACAGGGGACTACGAGCAGTACTTC. Its protein product is CASRTGDYEQYF.

V is TRBV10-2 and J is TRBJ2-7; maybe TRBD2 (5 bases). Trimming removed 5 bases at V and 3 bases at J, with 14 bases between. The CDR3 extends over 14 amino acids. CDR1 WSHSY and CDR2 SAAADI come from the germline V gene. In DNA form, the CDR3 reads TGCGCCAGCAGTCTAGCAGAGGTAGGCTACGAGCAGTACTTC. It codes for CASSLAEVGYEQYF.

CDR3 protein: CASSLRLRRAGNTIYF. CDR3 nucleotides: TGTGCCAGCAGCTTGAGGCTGCGCAGGGCTGGAAACACCATATATTTT. The rearrangement joins TRBV5-5 to TRBJ1-3; TRBD1 might be the D (5 bases). Germline CDR1 reads SGHKS; CDR2 reads YYEKEE (reference sequence). The CDR3 is 16 amino acids. The ends were cut back, 1 base at V and 2 bases at J, with 13 bases in the middle.

The gene calls are TRBV2 and TRBJ1-2; D is uncertain. Trimming removed 0 bases from V and 8 bases from J, with 10 bases in between. The length of the CDR3 is 13 residues. The germline CDR1 and CDR2 sequences are SNHLY and FYNNEI. The CDR3 coding sequence is TGTGCCAGCAGTGAAGCGCTTCGGGGAGGCTACACCTTC. This sequence encodes CASSEALRGGYTF.